One sample yielded the 27 T cell receptor beta chains listed below, sequenced in a study of T-cell memory formation after mild COVID-19. TCRdb independently ran MiXCR on the 5' RACE reads; one entry per CDR3 protein. This sample has about 170,000 distinct CDR3 sequences; 10% to 15% occur once, and the top ten carry approximately 3.5%. The specimen was PBMCs or a T cell subset sorted from them (not recorded which). These receptors were collected from a young man who had mild COVID-19 (a few samples of this study predate the infection). Cell type and time point are not known.

This clonotype was seen more than once but under ten times. This chain links TRBV6-2 or TRBV6-3 with TRBJ2-7; 10 positions match TRBD2. V lost 2 bases to trimming and J lost 4 bases; unmatched junction nucleotides: 5. The CDR3 is made up of 15 amino acids. Germline CDR1 is MNHEY and CDR2 is SVGEGT. The CDR3 region is CASSYDDSGGYEQYF. CDR3 in DNA: TGTGCCAGCAGTTACGACGATAGCGGGGGGTACGAGCAGTACTTC.

There are a few counts of this clonotype. The gene calls are TRBV4-1 and TRBJ2-6; possibly TRBD1 or TRBD2 for D (5 bases each). The V end lost 4 bases, the J end lost 2 bases, and 18 bases lay between the germline ends. Germline CDR1 is MGHRA and CDR2 is YSYEKL. The CDR3 spans 18 residues. This chain's CDR3 is CASSRLSGAGAGANVLTF. As DNA, the CDR3 is TGCGCCAGCAGCCGACTTTCCGGGGCCGGGGCTGGGGCCAACGTCCTGACTTTC.

The CDR3 DNA is TGTGCCAGCAGCTTAGGCCACTACGAGCAGTACGTC. Residues: CASSLGHYEQYV. The V and J genes are TRBV5-6 and TRBJ2-7; D is ambiguous. Germline assignment: CDR1 SGHDT and CDR2 YYEEEE. V was clipped by 2 bases and J by 3 bases, with 6 bases between them. The length of the CDR3 is 12 residues.

This clonotype was seen repeatedly, ten times or more. The gene calls are TRBV7-2 and TRBJ2-5; no clear D. The CDR3 spans 13 residues. Trimming shortened V by 7 bases and J by 5 bases, and 14 bases separated the two germline ends. CDR1 is SGHTA and CDR2 is FQGNSA in the germline V gene. The chain's CDR3 is CASTRSPVETQYF. The DNA of the CDR3 is TGTGCCAGCACCCGATCCCCGGTGGAGACCCAGTACTTC.

Only a few counts were recorded for this clonotype. This chain uses TRBV29-1 with TRBJ2-1; D is perhaps TRBD2 (5 bases). Trimming left V 6 bases short and J 8 bases short, with 17 bases between. Germline CDR1 reads SQVTM; CDR2 reads ANQGSEA. CDR3 length: 13 residues. In nucleotides, the CDR3 is TGCAGCGTAGGAACTAGGTCTGCGGATGAGCAGTTCTTC. Translated: CSVGTRSADEQFF.

The chain carries TRBV2 and TRBJ2-7, with D possibly TRBD1 on 5 matching bases. Germline V gene lookup returns CDR1 SNHLY and CDR2 FYNNEI. The V end lost 6 bases, the J end lost 4 bases, and 10 bases lay between the germline ends. CDR3 length: 12 residues. The CDR3 protein is CASSTDSYEQYV. The CDR3 nucleotides read TGTGCCAGCAGCACTGACAGTTACGAGCAGTACGTC.

V is TRBV29-1 and J is TRBJ1-2; the match to TRBD1 covers 10 bases. CDR3 length: 13 amino acids. V was pared by 4 bases and J by 7 bases, with 6 bases of the junction left unmatched. From germline, CDR1 is SQVTM and CDR2 ANQGSEA. The DNA for the CDR3 is TGCAGCGTTGGCGGGACAGGGGAAAGTGGCTACACCTTC. Protein sequence: CSVGGTGESGYTF.

The table lists this clonotype with many counts. V and J are TRBV12-3 or TRBV12-4 and TRBJ1-3; no clear D. Trimming shortened V by 1 base and J by 9 bases, and 1 base separated the two germline ends. CDR3 length: 10 residues. CDR3 sequence (DNA): TGTGCCAGCAGTTTAGGCACCATATATTTT. Translation: CASSLGTIYF.

This clonotype turned up a few times. The chain recombines TRBV7-2 with TRBJ2-5, with 8 bases that match TRBD2. CDR1 and CDR2 from the germline V gene are SGHTA and FQGNSA. V dropped 1 base and J dropped 5; count of bases not matched to a gene: 3. The CDR3 contains 14 residues. The CDR3 sequence: CASSLERGRETQYF. The CDR3 DNA is TGTGCCAGCAGCTTAGAGCGGGGGCGGGAGACCCAGTACTTC.

J is TRBJ2-3 and V is TRBV4-1, with D hard to call. This CDR3 has 16 residues. Between the trimmed V and J ends, which lost 0 bases and 4 bases, there was a span of 14 bases. Germline lookup yields CDR1 MGHRA and CDR2 YSYEKL. The CDR3 region has the DNA TGCGCCAGCAGCCAAGATAGGCCAGGCTGGGCAGATACGCAGTATTTT. It encodes CASSQDRPGWADTQYF.

The V and J genes are TRBV7-2 and TRBJ2-2; maybe TRBD2 (5 bases). The CDR3 length is 17 residues. Germline V gene lookup returns CDR1 SGHTA and CDR2 FQGNSA. V gave up 5 bases and J gave up 0 bases, with 16 bases separating them. CDR3 amino acids: CASSQSRAAANTGELFF. The CDR3, as DNA: TGTGCCAGCAGCCAGAGTAGAGCGGCGGCGAACACCGGGGAGCTGTTTTTT.

The CDR3 DNA reads TGTGCCAGCAGCCCCAGAGCCGGTCAGCCCCAGCATTTT. Translated: CASSPRAGQPQHF. The genes are TRBV7-2 and TRBJ1-5, with unresolved D. CDR3 length: 13 amino acids. Between the trimmed V and J ends, which lost 5 bases and 6 bases, there was a span of 11 bases. Germline CDR1 is SGHTA and CDR2 is FQGNSA.

This clonotype was observed a handful of times. V usage is TRBV5-1 and J usage is TRBJ2-1; 8 positions agree with TRBD1. V dropped 4 bases and J dropped 2; count of bases not matched to a gene: 5. Germline CDR1 reads SGHRS; CDR2 reads YFSETQ. This CDR3 has 15 residues. The CDR3 here is CASSVTGEPYNEQFF. The CDR3 coding sequence is TGCGCCAGCAGCGTGACAGGGGAACCCTACAATGAGCAGTTCTTC.

This clonotype has more than one count but fewer than ten. J is TRBJ2-1 and V is TRBV4-3; D might be TRBD1 (6 bases). The CDR3 loop spans 17 amino acids. Deletions cut 1 base from V and 0 bases from J, with 13 bases between. Germline CDR1 is LGHNA and CDR2 is YSLEER. Here the CDR3 DNA reads TGCGCCAGCAGCCAAGGCTTAGGGACACCCTCCTACAATGAGCAGTTCTTC. As protein: CASSQGLGTPSYNEQFF.

V usage is TRBV29-1 and J usage is TRBJ1-1, with D possibly TRBD1 on 5 matching bases. Looked up from germline, CDR1 is SQVTM and CDR2 is ANQGSEA. V was cut by 8 bases and J by 6 bases, with 16 bases left in between. This CDR3 has 12 residues. The CDR3 nucleotides read TGCAGCTGTGACAGTTTGGGGCCTGAAGCTTTCTTT. The encoded protein is CSCDSLGPEAFF.

J is TRBJ1-1 and V is TRBV5-1; weak D call: TRBD1 (5 bases). The CDR3 is made up of 14 amino acids. The V gene's germline CDR1 is SGHRS and CDR2 YFSETQ. Trimming took off 4 bases at V and 1 base at J, with 11 bases between the two ends. The CDR3 DNA is TGCGCCAGCAGCATCGTAGGACAGAACACTGAAGCTTTCTTT. This encodes CASSIVGQNTEAFF.

The V gene is TRBV5-1, the J gene TRBJ1-2, with 9 bases fitting TRBD1. CDR3 length: 12 amino acids. Germline loops: CDR1 SGHRS, CDR2 YFSETQ. J gave up 8 bases and V 3 bases, and 2 bases lay outside the gene matches. The chain's CDR3 is CASSWTGEGYTF. The CDR3 DNA reads TGCGCCAGCAGCTGGACAGGGGAAGGCTACACCTTC. Full variable domain (rest looked up from reference TRBV5-1 and TRBJ1-2): KAGVTQTPRYLIKTRGQQVTLSCSPISGHRSVSWYQQTPGQGLQFLFEYFSETQRNKGNFPGRFSGRQFSNSRSEMNVSTLELGDSALYLCASSWTGEGYTFGSGTRLTVV.

V gene TRBV6-5 combines with J gene TRBJ2-6; D is unclear. The CDR3 totals 15 residues. Germline lookup yields CDR1 MNHEY and CDR2 SVGAGI. The V gene lost 2 bases and the J gene lost 0 bases, with 5 bases spanning the gap. The CDR3 sequence: CASSYLSSGANVLTF. The CDR3 DNA reads as TGTGCCAGCAGTTACCTTAGCTCTGGGGCCAACGTCCTGACTTTC.

The chain uses TRBV27 and TRBJ2-5; D not certain. The CDR3 extends over 12 amino acids. In germline, CDR1 is MNHEY, CDR2 SMNVEV (reference sequence). The V and J ends lost 2 bases and 4 bases respectively, with 5 bases between them. The CDR3 DNA is TGTGCCAGCAGTTTAAAGGGAGAGACCCAGTACTTC. Protein product: CASSLKGETQYF.

The chain uses TRBV20-1 and TRBJ1-2; weak D call: TRBD1 (5 bases). V was pared by 6 bases and J by 4 bases, with 18 bases between. This CDR3 is 14 amino acids long. Looked up from germline, CDR1 is DFQATT and CDR2 is SNEGSKA (reference sequence). Here the CDR3 reads CSARVGSGRYGYTF. In DNA form, the CDR3 reads TGCAGTGCCCGCGTCGGGTCAGGGCGCTATGGCTACACCTTC.

The gene calls are TRBV4-2 and TRBJ2-3; tentatively, D is TRBD2 (6 bases). The CDR3 loop spans 14 amino acids. Germline CDR1 LGHNA, CDR2 YNFKEQ. V was pared by 0 bases and J by 4 bases, with 8 bases between. In nucleotides, the CDR3 is TGTGCCAGCAGCCAAGAGGCGGGGTCAGATACGCAGTATTTT. This codes for CASSQEAGSDTQYF.

The chain uses TRBV7-9 and TRBJ1-1; no definite D call. The CDR3 covers 11 residues. With 1 base removed from V and 5 bases from J, the gap between germline ends came to 2 bases. Germline loops: CDR1 SEHNR, CDR2 FQNEAQ (reference sequence). This chain's CDR3 is CASSLVTEAFF. Here the CDR3 DNA reads TGTGCCAGCAGCTTAGTTACTGAAGCTTTCTTT.

This clonotype has more than one count but fewer than ten. The rearrangement joins TRBV7-9 to TRBJ1-4; tentatively, D is TRBD1 (5 bases). The V end was cut by 1 base, the J end by 8 bases, with 8 bases between. CDR3 length: 13 residues. Germline CDR1 reads SEHNR; CDR2 reads FQNEAQ (reference sequence). The CDR3 protein is CASSLGPGEKLFF. In nucleotides, the CDR3 is TGTGCCAGCAGCTTAGGGCCAGGGGAAAAACTGTTTTTT. Complete variable domain (other parts from reference TRBV7-9 and TRBJ1-4): DTGVSQNPRHKITKRGQNVTFRCDPISEHNRLYWYRQTLGQGPEFLTYFQNEAQLEKSRLLSDRFSAERPKGSFSTLEIQRTEQGDSAMYLCASSLGPGEKLFFGSGTQLSVL.

The rearrangement uses TRBV7-9 and TRBJ2-2; 7 bases align to TRBD1. The CDR3 loop spans 15 amino acids. Germline trimming cut 5 bases from V and 6 bases from J; bases unmatched to any gene: 9. The V gene's germline CDR1 is SEHNR and CDR2 FQNEAQ (reference sequence). CDR3 sequence reads: CASSSDREAAGELFF. In DNA form, the CDR3 reads TGTGCCAGCAGCAGCGACAGGGAAGCCGCCGGGGAGCTGTTTTTT.

This clonotype came up a few times. J is TRBJ2-3 and V is TRBV10-3; maybe TRBD2 (5 bases). V was trimmed by 3 bases and J by 1 base, leaving 11 bases between them. This CDR3 region has 15 residues. CDR1 and CDR2 (germline): ENHRY, SYGVKD. The CDR3 region is CAISDWNGGTDTQYF. The DNA of the CDR3 is TGTGCCATCAGTGATTGGAACGGGGGCACAGATACGCAGTATTTT.

This chain links TRBV27 with TRBJ2-5; possibly TRBD1 for D (6 bases). V lost 6 bases to trimming and J lost 6 bases, with 26 bases between them. The germline gives CDR1 MNHEY, CDR2 SMNVEV (reference sequence). The length of the CDR3 is 17 residues. CDR3 in DNA: TGTGCCAGCAGACCACTGAGTCAGGGGTTGTCCGAACAGACCCAGTACTTC. Amino acid sequence: CASRPLSQGLSEQTQYF.

The chain links TRBV7-2 to TRBJ1-1, with 7 bases that match TRBD1. Per germline, CDR1 SGHTA and CDR2 FQGNSA. This CDR3 contains 13 residues. V was clipped by 8 bases and J by 4 bases; unmatched bases: 7. The CDR3 DNA follows: TGTGCCAGCGGTCGACAGGGCGGCACTGAAGCTTTCTTT. This codes for CASGRQGGTEAFF.